This T cell receptor beta chain was sequenced during a study of blood T cell repertoires in COVID-19. Some clones are missing from TCRdb's copy, which holds only in-frame ones; the method was immunoSEQ multiplex PCR. The profile shows about 74,000 clones, 70% to 80% of them singletons. This CDR3 comprises 15 residues. Germline V CDR1 and CDR2: SEHNR, FQNEAQ (reference sequence). Trimming left V 5 bases short and J 1 base short, with 14 bases between. The source is a human donor in a cohort sampled during active COVID-19. Source material: peripheral blood. The gene calls are TRBV7-9 and TRBJ1-1, with unresolved D. The CDR3 DNA reads as TGTGCCAGCAGCCCGACGGACCGGGGGAACACTGAAGCTTTCTTT. Translation: CASSPTDRGNTEAFF.